Described below is a single T cell receptor beta chain sequence and its context. Which antigen it targets is not known. Base qualities were left out, and no much larger clone turns up one base away. The record originates from a study of T cell clonotyping in hematopoietic cell transplantation (TCRdb year 2021). The study in broad terms: Pretransplant samples from recipients were collected after cytoreduction. The study collected some 150 blood samples from some 35 consecutive transplant recipients and their related donors. Recruitment of patients was conducted between September 2015 and 2017, and follow-up was continued until late 2020 or death.

From cysteine to phenylalanine, the CDR3 is 18 amino acids long. Just CDR3 DNA is preserved here, 54 bases in frame from base 1. The CDR1 and CDR2 encoded by the germline V gene are LGHNA and YSLEER. The germline ends are 16 bases apart after V is trimmed by 1 base and J by 1 base. Study-wide conclusions, independent of this receptor: Only a small fraction of recipient repertoires overlapped donor repertoires, with over 97% appearing de novo at the given depth. Broader posttransplant TCR repertoire diversity was predicted by donor and pretransplant recipient Inverse Simpson Index values. Recipient TCR diversity fell after transplant, with pathologically expanded clonotypes rising progressively from day 30 to day 180. The sample size was limited and the cells went unsorted, which meant the CD4 and CD8 repertoire contributions could not be told apart.

With the immunoSEQ assay, which is a bias-controlled multiplex PCR relying on V- and J-specific primers, TCR beta CDR3 regions were amplified from genomic DNA. A proprietary barcode and Illumina adapter sequences were added to the CDR3 amplicons in a second PCR step. CDR3 libraries were sequenced on an Illumina MiSeq instrument. Concerning the study's data processing: immunoSEQ Analyzer 3.0 was used for export and quality control, with R Bioconductor and Immunarch used for downstream analyses. Only productive rearrangements in the normalized downsampled data set went into calculating the repertoire metrics. In the normalized cohort, clonotypes with more than 5 templates were defined as pathologically expanded. The Inverse Simpson Index served as the measure of repertoire diversity. To capture all clonotypes, CMV-specificity analyses were performed on the non-normalized data set. In its TCRdb copy, this immuneACCESS table keeps in-frame sequences only and misses some clones. Where compared with another copy, unresolved V genes explain less than half of these, and the others have no known cause. V and J calls and clone size follow that table, whereas D and trimming were derived from the DNA. Recorded for this sample are 25,000 to 35,000 clones; approximately 94% of them occurred a single time. The ten largest clones capture about 2.3% of the sample.

The sample's time point label, in plain terms: recipient sample about 28 days before transplant, after cytoreduction. Recipient blood was collected about 28 days before transplant and at days 30, 100 and 180 after transplant. Nuclei Lysis Solution was used to extract genomic DNA from fresh or cryopreserved unfractionated peripheral blood mononuclear cells. This receptor chain uses TRBV4-3 and TRBJ2-2; a tentative D call is TRBD1 (6 bases match). Sequencing was performed on peripheral blood mononuclear cells, taken before stem cell transplant. The sequence was obtained from a man over 45 with acute myeloid leukemia. Some clones in this sample may be carry-over from other donors' samples. CDR3 sequence: CASSQVLTGLVNTGELFF. The bases read TGCGCCAGCAGCCAAGTTCTGACAGGACTTGTGAACACCGGGGAGCTGTTTTTT.